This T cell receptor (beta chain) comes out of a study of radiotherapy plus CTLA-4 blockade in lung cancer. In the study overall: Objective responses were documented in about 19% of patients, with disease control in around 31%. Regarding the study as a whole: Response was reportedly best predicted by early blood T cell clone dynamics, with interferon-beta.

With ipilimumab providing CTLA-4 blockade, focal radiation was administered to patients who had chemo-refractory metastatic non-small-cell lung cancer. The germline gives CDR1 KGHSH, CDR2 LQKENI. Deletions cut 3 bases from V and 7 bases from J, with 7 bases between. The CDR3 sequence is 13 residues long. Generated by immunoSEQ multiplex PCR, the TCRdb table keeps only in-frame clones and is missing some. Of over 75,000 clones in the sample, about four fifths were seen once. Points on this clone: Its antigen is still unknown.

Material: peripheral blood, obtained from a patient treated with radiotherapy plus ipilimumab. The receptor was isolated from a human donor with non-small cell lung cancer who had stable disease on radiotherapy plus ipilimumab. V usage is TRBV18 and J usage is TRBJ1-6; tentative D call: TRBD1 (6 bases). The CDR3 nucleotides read TGTGCCAGCTCACCCGACAGGAATTCACCCCTCCACTTT. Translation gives CASSPDRNSPLHF.